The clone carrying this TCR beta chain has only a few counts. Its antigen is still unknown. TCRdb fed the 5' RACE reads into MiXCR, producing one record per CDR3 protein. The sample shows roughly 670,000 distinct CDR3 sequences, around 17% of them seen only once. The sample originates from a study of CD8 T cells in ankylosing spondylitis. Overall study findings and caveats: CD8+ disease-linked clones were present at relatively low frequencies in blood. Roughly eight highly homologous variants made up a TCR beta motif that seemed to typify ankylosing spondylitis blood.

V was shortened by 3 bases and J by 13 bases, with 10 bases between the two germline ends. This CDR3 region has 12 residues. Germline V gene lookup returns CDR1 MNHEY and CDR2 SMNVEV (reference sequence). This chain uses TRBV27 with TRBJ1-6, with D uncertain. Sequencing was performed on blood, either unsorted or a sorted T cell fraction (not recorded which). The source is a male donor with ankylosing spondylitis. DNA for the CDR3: TGTGCCAGCAGTTTGCCGGCCGGGCCCCTCCACTTT. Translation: CASSLPAGPLHF.